Described below is a single T cell receptor beta chain sequence and its context. This sample is part of a study of blood T cell repertoires in COVID-19. The CDR3 length is 11 residues. From germline, CDR1 is MDHEN and CDR2 SYDVKM. Trimming took off 3 bases at V and 9 bases at J, with 6 bases between the two ends. Sequenced by immunoSEQ multiplex PCR; TCRdb stores in-frame clones only, minus some. The sample carries around 120,000 clones, over 80% recorded once. This clonotype was obtained from a man in his 70s with acute or convalescent COVID-19. The V gene is TRBV28, the J gene TRBJ2-1, with D hard to call. Material for sequencing was peripheral blood. The CDR3 coding sequence is TGTGCCAGCAGTTTGAGGCGTGAGCAGTTCTTC. It translates to CASSLRREQFF.